These 9 T cell receptor beta chains were all obtained from the same sample, sequenced in a study of shared clonotypes between healthy human individuals. This table comes from immunoSEQ multiplex PCR, and its TCRdb copy is limited to in-frame clones, with some not included. The table records under 150,000 clones, more than 65% of them present only once. The sequenced material came from memory CD8+ T cells sorted from blood. Indicated subset: CD45RO+ cells pooled with CCR7-negative TemRA cells. The receptors here all came from a woman in her twenties or thirties in good health.

This clone was seen a single time. The genes are TRBV6-5 and TRBJ2-2; 10 nucleotides align to TRBD2. The CDR3 spans 15 residues. The V and J ends lost 7 bases and 10 bases, in that order; junction bases with no gene match: 12. The germline V gene encodes CDR1 MNHEY and CDR2 SVGAGI. For the CDR3, the DNA is TGTGCCAGCACCCCGCTAGCGGGAGTTTATGAGGAGCTGTTTTTT. Translated: CASTPLAGVYEELFF.

The V call is TRBV27, the J call TRBJ1-2; the D gene is possibly TRBD1 (6 bases). Per germline, CDR1 MNHEY and CDR2 SMNVEV (reference sequence). V was cut by 4 bases and J by 1 base, with 13 bases left in between. The CDR3 totals 15 residues. Written as DNA, the CDR3 is TGTGCCAGCAGTTCCCTCACAGGGAATAACTATGGCTACACCTTC. Residues: CASSSLTGNNYGYTF.

The table lists this clone with a few counts. The chain is built from TRBV27 and TRBJ2-1; 7 nucleotides agree with TRBD2. This CDR3 region has 14 residues. CDR1 and CDR2 from the germline V gene are MNHEY and SMNVEV (reference sequence). The V segment lost 5 bases and the J segment 6 bases; nucleotides outside the gene matches: 7. CDR3: CASSRLAPPNEQFF. In DNA, the CDR3 is TGTGCCAGCAGTCGACTAGCTCCCCCCAATGAGCAGTTCTTC.

V is TRBV5-4 and J is TRBJ1-2, with TRBD1 identical over 9 bases. Trimming removed 0 bases from V and 5 bases from J; junction bases left unmatched: 5. The germline CDR1 and CDR2 sequences are SGHNT and YYREEE (reference sequence). This CDR3 region has 15 residues. For the CDR3, the DNA is TGTGCCAGCAGCTTGGTAGACAGGGGGGCGTATGGCTACACCTTC. It yields the protein CASSLVDRGAYGYTF.

The chain is built from TRBV5-1 and TRBJ2-7, with D hard to call. The CDR3 length is 14 residues. Germline V CDR1 and CDR2: SGHRS, YFSETQ. V was cut by 3 bases and J by 2 bases, with 12 bases left in between. The CDR3 region has the DNA TGCGCCAGCAGCTCCCGCTGGGTTCCCTACGAGCAGTACTTC. This sequence encodes CASSSRWVPYEQYF.

The rearrangement links TRBV7-8 to TRBJ1-1; weak D call: TRBD1 (6 bases). The V end lost 2 bases, the J end lost 4 bases, and 14 bases lay between the germline ends. Germline lookup yields CDR1 SGHVS and CDR2 FQNEAQ. This CDR3 spans 15 amino acids. The CDR3 here is CASSLSSGVTTEAFF. CDR3 bases: TGTGCCAGCAGCTTAAGCTCAGGGGTGACCACTGAAGCTTTCTTT.

The CDR3 loop is CASSLVVWGRGADNEQFF. The CDR3 DNA follows: TGTGCCAGCAGCTTAGTCGTTTGGGGCAGAGGTGCGGACAATGAGCAGTTCTTC. The gene calls are TRBV7-9 and TRBJ2-1; perhaps TRBD1 as D (5 bases). V shed 1 base and J shed 5 bases, with 21 bases lying between them. Germline lookup yields CDR1 SEHNR and CDR2 FQNEAQ (reference sequence). This CDR3 is 18 amino acids long.

The count of this clone is one. This chain links TRBV27 with TRBJ2-1; D is possibly TRBD2 (6 bases). V was clipped by 3 bases and J by 0 bases, with 15 bases between them. Per germline, CDR1 MNHEY and CDR2 SMNVEV (reference sequence). This CDR3 spans 17 amino acids. This CDR3 reads CASSFHPGLSSYNEQFF. The CDR3 coding sequence is TGTGCCAGCAGTTTTCACCCGGGACTTAGCTCCTACAATGAGCAGTTCTTC.

The chain combines TRBV27 with TRBJ2-1; no reliable D call. Trimming shortened V by 3 bases and J by 4 bases, and 16 bases separated the two germline ends. CDR3 length equals 16 residues. Germline V gene lookup returns CDR1 MNHEY and CDR2 SMNVEV (reference sequence). CDR3 coding DNA: TGTGCCAGCAGTTTGCTTGTGGACGAAGAATACAATGAGCAGTTCTTC. Amino acids: CASSLLVDEEYNEQFF.